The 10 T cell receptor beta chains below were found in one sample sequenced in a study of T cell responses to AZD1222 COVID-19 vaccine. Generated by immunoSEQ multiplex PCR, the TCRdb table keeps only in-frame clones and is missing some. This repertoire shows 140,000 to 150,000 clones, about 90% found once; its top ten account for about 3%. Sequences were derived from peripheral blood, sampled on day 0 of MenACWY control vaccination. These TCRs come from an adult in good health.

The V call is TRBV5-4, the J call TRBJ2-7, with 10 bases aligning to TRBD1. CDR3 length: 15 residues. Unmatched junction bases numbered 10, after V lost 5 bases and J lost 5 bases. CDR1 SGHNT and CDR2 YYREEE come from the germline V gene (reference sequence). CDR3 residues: CASSRIGDRGNEQYF. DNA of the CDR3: TGTGCCAGCAGTCGTATCGGGGACAGGGGAAACGAGCAGTACTTC.

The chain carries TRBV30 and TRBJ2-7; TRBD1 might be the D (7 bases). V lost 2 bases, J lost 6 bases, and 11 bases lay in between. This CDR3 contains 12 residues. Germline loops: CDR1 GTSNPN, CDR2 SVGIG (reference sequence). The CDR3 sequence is CAWSLQGGEQYF. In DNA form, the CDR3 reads TGTGCCTGGAGTCTCCAGGGGGGCGAGCAGTACTTC.

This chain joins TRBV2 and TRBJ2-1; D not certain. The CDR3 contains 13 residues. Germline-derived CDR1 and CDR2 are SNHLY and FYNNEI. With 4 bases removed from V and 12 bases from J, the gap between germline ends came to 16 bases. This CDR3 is CASSVHQKVGQFF. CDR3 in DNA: TGTGCCAGCAGTGTGCACCAAAAAGTAGGGCAGTTCTTC.

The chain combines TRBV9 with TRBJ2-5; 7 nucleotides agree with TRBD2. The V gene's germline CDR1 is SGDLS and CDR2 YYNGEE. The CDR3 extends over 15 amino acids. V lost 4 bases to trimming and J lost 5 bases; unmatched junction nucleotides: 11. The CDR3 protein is CASSPWGRAGETQYF. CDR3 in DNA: TGTGCCAGCAGCCCGTGGGGCAGAGCGGGGGAGACCCAGTACTTC. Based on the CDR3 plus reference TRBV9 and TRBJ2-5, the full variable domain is DSGVTQTPKHLITATGQRVTLRCSPRSGDLSVYWYQQSLDQGLQFLIQYYNGEERAKGNILERFSAQQFPDLHSELNLSSLELGDSALYFCASSPWGRAGETQYFGPGTRLLVL.

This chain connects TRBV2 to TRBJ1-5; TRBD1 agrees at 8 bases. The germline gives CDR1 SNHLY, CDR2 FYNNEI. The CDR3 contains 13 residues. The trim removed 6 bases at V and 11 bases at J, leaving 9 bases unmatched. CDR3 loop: CASRREDREAQHF. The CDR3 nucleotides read TGTGCCAGCAGGAGAGAGGACAGGGAAGCCCAGCATTTT.

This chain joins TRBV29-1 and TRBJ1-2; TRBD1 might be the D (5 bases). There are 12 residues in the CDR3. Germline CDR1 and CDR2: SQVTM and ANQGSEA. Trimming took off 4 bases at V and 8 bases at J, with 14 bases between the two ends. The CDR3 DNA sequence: TGCAGCGTTGGATCCAGGACATACGGCTACACCTTC. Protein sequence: CSVGSRTYGYTF.

The CDR3 sequence: CASSEVSLNTGELFF. CDR3 nucleotide sequence: TGTGCCAGCAGCGAGGTCTCCCTAAACACCGGGGAGCTGTTTTTT. The chain is built from TRBV9 and TRBJ2-2; D not resolved. The length of the CDR3 is 15 residues. Germline V gene data show CDR1 as SGDLS and CDR2 as YYNGEE. V was cut by 3 bases and J by 2 bases, with 11 bases left in between.

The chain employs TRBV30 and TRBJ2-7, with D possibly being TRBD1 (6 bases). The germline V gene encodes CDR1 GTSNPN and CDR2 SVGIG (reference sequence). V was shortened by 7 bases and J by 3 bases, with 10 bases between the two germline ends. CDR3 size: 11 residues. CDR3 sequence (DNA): TGTGCCTTCCAGGACAGCTACGAGCAGTACTTC. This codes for CAFQDSYEQYF.

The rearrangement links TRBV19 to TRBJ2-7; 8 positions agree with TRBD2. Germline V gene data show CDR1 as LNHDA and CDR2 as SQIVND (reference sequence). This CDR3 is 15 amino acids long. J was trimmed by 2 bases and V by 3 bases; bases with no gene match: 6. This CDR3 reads CASSMEGGGPYEQYF. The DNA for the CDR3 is TGTGCCAGTAGTATGGAAGGCGGGGGGCCCTACGAGCAGTACTTC.

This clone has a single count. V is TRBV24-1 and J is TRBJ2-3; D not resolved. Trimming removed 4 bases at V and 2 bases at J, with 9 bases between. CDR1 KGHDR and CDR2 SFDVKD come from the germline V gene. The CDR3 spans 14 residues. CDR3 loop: CATSEGAYTDTQYF. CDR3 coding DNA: TGTGCCACCAGTGAGGGCGCCTACACAGATACGCAGTATTTT.